This note documents a single T cell receptor (beta chain) sequence. There is no known antigen for this receptor. Base qualities were left out, and no much larger clone turns up one base away. This specimen belongs to a study of Tregs in tolerant kidney transplant recipients (dated by TCRdb to 2018 to 2020). About the full investigation: Transplants used related donors with nonmyeloablative bone marrow transplantation; mixed chimerism was transient in the human trials. The study applied TCRbeta sequencing to find donor-specific regulatory T cells before combined kidney and bone marrow transplantation and then followed those same cells after transplant.

On the study overall, not on this receptor specifically: Biological reproducibility was not directly assessed, although technical replication error appeared to be minimal. For some patients, the PCR primers changed as time went on, which meant samples from those patients could not be compared with one another at the nucleotide level. Expanding Tregs with activated donor B cells appeared to identify the most biologically relevant and donor-specific TCRbeta repertoire. Because the study included only a small number of patients, the results must be confirmed in larger populations and under other immunosuppression protocols. In tolerant patients, the expansion of donor-specific Tregs was greater than global Treg expansion, suggesting that the expansion was antigen-driven rather than nonspecific.

For TCRbeta CDR3 sequencing, genomic DNA was extracted from sorted cells using the QIAGEN DNeasy Blood and Tissue Kit. High-throughput TCRbeta CDR3 sequencing was carried out commercially through immunoSEQ, with PCR amplification with bias correction and internal controls included. In the original analysis: Unique productive TCRbeta sequences were defined by CDR3 nucleotide sequence where primers matched, otherwise by CDR3 amino acid sequence with Vbeta and Jbeta genes. To correct for sorting error, sequences found in more than one sorted population at a frequency ratio of 2:1 or less were discarded, and the remaining shared sequences were assigned to the population with the higher frequency. Sequences were defined as donor-reactive when expanded at least 5-fold in CFSE-low cells versus unstimulated cells and present at a frequency of at least 0.01% in CFSE-low cells. Repertoire divergence was quantified by Jensen-Shannon divergence calculated from the top 100 TCRbeta sequences ranked by frequency. When a sample had multiple sequencing runs, each run was corrected for sorting error separately and the runs were then pooled. This immuneACCESS table, as held by TCRdb, lists in-frame sequences with V and J called but not all clones. Of the missing ones, under half trace to an unresolved V gene in checked studies; the others have no known cause. The D gene and trimming were derived from the DNA, and the V and J assignments and clone size from that table. This sample gives some 66,000 clones in total; 92% of them show up just once. The top ten clones comprise about 10% of the sample.

In light of the paper, this sample's time point label describes: blood sample drawn before combined kidney and bone marrow transplant. Thawed PBMCs were FACS-sorted into unstimulated Tregs (CD4+CD25+CD127-), CD4+ non-Tregs (CD4+CD25-), CD4 cells and CD8 cells. The patients were a handful of recipients of combined kidney and bone marrow transplants from the ITN036ST trial, and samples were available only from these trial subjects. Healthy control blood was processed to PBMCs by Ficoll density gradient and cryopreserved, and patient PBMCs were collected before and after transplant. Trimming takes 4 bases from V and 4 bases from J, and the germline ends sit 12 bases apart. The CDR3 covers 13 residues, taking in both the cysteine and the phenylalanine. Of all the DNA, just the CDR3 is kept, 39 bases in frame from base 1. CDR1 and CDR2, looked up from the germline V gene, are SQVTM and ANQGSEA.

The specimen comprised CD8+ T cells from blood, sampled before the transplant. The clonotype comes from a human donor who received a combined kidney and bone marrow transplant. Recombination connected TRBV29-1 to TRBJ2-3; TRBD2 is a possible D gene, resting on 6 matching bases. CDR3 region: CSVVSGEADTQYF. The nucleotide sequence reads TGCAGCGTTGTGTCGGGAGAAGCAGATACGCAGTATTTT.